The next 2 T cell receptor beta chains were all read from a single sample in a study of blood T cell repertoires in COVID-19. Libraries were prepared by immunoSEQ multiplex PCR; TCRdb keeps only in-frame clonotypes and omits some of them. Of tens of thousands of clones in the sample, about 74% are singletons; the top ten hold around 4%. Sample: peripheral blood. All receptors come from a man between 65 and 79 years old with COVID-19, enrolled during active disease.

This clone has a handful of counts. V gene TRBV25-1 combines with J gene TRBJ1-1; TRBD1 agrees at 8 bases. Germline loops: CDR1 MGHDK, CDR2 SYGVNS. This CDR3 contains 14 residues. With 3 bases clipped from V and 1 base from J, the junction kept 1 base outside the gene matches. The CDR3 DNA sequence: TGTGCCAGCAGTGAGACAGGGGAGAACACTGAAGCTTTCTTT. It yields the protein CASSETGENTEAFF.

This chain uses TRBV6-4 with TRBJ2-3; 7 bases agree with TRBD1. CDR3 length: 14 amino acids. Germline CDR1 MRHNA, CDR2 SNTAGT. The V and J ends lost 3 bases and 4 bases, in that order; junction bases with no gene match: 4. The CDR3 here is CASSDRQGPDTQYF. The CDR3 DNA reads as TGTGCCAGCAGTGATAGACAGGGTCCAGATACGCAGTATTTT.